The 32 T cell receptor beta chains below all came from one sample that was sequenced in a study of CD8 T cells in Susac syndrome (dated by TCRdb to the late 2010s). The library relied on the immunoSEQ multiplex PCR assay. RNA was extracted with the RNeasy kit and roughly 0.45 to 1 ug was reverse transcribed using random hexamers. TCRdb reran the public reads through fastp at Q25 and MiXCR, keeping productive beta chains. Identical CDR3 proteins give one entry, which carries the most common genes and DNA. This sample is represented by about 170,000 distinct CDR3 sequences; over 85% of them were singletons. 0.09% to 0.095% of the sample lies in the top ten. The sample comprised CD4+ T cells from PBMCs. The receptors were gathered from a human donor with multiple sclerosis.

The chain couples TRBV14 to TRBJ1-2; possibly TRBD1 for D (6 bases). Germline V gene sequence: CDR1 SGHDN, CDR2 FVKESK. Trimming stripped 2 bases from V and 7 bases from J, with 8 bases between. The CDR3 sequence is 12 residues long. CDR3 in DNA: TGTGCCAGCAGCCAACAAGGGGGTGGCTACACCTTC. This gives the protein CASSQQGGGYTF.

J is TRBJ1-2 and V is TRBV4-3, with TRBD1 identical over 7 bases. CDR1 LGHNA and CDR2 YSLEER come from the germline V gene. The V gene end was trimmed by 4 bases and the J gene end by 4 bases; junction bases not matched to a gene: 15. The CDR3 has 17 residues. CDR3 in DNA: TGCGCCAGCAGCCCCACGGGCTCCGGGACAGTCTTCTATGGCTACACCTTC. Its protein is CASSPTGSGTVFYGYTF.

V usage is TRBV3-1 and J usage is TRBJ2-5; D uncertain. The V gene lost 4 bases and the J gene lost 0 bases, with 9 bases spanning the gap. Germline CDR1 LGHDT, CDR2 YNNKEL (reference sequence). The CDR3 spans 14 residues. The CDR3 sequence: CASSLSVHQETQYF. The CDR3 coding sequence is TGTGCCAGCAGCCTATCAGTGCACCAAGAGACCCAGTACTTC.

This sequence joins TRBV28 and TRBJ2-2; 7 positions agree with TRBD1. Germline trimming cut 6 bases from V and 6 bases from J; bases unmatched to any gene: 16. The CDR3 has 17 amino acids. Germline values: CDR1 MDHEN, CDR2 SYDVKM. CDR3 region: CASRNLQGKARAGELFF. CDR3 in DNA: TGTGCCAGCAGGAACCTACAGGGGAAAGCGCGGGCCGGGGAGCTGTTTTTT. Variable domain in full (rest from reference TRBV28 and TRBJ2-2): DVKVTQSSRYLVKRTGEKVFLECVQDMDHENMFWYRQDPGLGLRLIYFSYDVKMKEKGDIPEGYSVSREKKERFSLILESASTNQTSMYLCASRNLQGKARAGELFFGEGSRLTVL.

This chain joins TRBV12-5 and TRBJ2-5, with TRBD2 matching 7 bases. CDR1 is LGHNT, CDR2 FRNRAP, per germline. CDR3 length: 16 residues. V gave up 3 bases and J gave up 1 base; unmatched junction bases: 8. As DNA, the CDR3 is TGTGCTAGTGGTTTCGGGATAGCGGGCCTCCAAGAGACCCAGTACTTC. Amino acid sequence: CASGFGIAGLQETQYF. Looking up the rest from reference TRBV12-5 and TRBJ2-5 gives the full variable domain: DARVTQTPRHKVTEMGQEVTMRCQPILGHNTVFWYRQTMMQGLELLAYFRNRAPLDDSGMPKDRFSAEMPDATLATLKIQPSEPRDSAVYFCASGFGIAGLQETQYFGPGTRLLVL.

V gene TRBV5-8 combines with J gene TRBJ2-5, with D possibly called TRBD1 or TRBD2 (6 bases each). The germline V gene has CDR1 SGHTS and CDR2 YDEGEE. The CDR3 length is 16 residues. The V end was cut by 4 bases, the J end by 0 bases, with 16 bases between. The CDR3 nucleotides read TGTGCCAGCAGCCGAAAGGGGGGACTGTACCAAGAGACCCAGTACTTC. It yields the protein CASSRKGGLYQETQYF.

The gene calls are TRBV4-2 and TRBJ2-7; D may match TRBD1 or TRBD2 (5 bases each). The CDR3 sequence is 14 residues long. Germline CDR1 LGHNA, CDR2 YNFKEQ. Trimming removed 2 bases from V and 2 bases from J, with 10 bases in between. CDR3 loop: CASSQRDGAYEQYF. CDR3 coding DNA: TGTGCCAGCAGCCAAAGGGACGGGGCCTACGAGCAGTACTTC.

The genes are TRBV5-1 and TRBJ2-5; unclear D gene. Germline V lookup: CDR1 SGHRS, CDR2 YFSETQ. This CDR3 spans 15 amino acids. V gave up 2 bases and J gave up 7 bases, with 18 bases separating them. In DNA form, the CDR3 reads TGCGCCAGCAGCTTTGGCGGAATCGGTGTGGGGACCCAGTACTTC. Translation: CASSFGGIGVGTQYF.

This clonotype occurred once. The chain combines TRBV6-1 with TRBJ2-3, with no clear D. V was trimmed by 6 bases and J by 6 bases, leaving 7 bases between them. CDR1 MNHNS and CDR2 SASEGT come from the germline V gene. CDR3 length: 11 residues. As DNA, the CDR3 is TGTGCCAGCAGGCTAGGGGATACGCAGTATTTT. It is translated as CASRLGDTQYF.

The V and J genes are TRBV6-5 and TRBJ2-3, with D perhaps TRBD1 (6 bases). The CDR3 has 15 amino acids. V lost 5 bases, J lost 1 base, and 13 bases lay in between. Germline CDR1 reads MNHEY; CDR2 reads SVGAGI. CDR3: CASSPGTHGTDTQYF. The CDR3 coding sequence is TGTGCCAGCAGTCCCGGGACACATGGCACAGATACGCAGTATTTT.

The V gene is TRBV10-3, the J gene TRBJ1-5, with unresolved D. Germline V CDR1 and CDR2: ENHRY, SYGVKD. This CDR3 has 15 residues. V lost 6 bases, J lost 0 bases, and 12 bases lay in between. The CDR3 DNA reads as TGTGCCATCAGCCAAGACACGAATAGCAATCAGCCCCAGCATTTT. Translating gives CAISQDTNSNQPQHF.

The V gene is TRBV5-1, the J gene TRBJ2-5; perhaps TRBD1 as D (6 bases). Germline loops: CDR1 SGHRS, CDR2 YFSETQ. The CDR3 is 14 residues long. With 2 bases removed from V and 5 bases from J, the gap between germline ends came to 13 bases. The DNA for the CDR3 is TGCGCCAGCAGCTTAGAACAGGGATCGGAGACCCAGTACTTC. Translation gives CASSLEQGSETQYF.

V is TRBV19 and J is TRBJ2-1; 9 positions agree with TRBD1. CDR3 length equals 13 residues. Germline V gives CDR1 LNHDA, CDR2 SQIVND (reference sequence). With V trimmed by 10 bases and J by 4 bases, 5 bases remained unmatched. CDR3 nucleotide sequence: TGTGCCACCGGGACAGGGAATTACAATGAGCAGTTCTTC. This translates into CATGTGNYNEQFF.

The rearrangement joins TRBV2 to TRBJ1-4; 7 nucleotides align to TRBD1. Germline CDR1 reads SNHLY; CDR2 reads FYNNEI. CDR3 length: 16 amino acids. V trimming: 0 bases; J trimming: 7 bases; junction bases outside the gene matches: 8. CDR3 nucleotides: TGTGCCAGCAGTGAAGCAGGGACAGACCTGACTGAAAAACTGTTTTTT. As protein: CASSEAGTDLTEKLFF.

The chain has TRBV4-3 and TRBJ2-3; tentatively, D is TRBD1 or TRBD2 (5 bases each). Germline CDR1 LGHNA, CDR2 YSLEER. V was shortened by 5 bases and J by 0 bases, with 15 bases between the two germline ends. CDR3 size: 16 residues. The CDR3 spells CASSSRDSASTDTQYF. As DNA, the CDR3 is TGCGCCAGCAGCTCCAGGGATAGCGCCAGCACAGATACGCAGTATTTT.

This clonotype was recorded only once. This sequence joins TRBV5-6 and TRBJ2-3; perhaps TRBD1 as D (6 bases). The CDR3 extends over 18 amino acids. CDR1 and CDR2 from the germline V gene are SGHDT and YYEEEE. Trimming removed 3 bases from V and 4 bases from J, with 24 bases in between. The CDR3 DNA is TGTGCCAGCAGCTCCTATCTTATAAACAGGGATGGGGCAGATACGCAGTATTTT. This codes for CASSSYLINRDGADTQYF.

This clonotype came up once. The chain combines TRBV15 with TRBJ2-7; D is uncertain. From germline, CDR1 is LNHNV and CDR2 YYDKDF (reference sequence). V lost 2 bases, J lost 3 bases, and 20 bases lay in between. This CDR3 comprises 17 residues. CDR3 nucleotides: TGTGCCACCAGCAGAATCGTATTTCCGGATCAAGACTACGAGCAGTACTTC. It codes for CATSRIVFPDQDYEQYF.

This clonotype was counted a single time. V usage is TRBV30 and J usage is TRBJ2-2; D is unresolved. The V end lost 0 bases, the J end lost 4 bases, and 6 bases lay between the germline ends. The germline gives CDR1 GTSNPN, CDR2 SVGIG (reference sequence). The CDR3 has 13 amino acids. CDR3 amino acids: CAWSVWGTGELFF. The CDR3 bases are TGTGCCTGGAGTGTATGGGGCACCGGGGAGCTGTTTTTT.

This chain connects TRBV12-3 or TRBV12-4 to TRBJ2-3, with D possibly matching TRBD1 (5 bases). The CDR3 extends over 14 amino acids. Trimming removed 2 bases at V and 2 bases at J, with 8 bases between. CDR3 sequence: CASSLKQDTDTQYF. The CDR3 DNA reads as TGTGCCAGCAGTTTAAAACAGGACACAGATACGCAGTATTTT.

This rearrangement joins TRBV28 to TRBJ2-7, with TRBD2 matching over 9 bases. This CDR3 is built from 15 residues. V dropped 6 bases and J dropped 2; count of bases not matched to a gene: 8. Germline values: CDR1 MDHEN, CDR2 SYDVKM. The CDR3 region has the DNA TGTGCCAGCAGACTTAGGACTAGCGAGGCCTACGAGCAGTACTTC. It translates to CASRLRTSEAYEQYF.

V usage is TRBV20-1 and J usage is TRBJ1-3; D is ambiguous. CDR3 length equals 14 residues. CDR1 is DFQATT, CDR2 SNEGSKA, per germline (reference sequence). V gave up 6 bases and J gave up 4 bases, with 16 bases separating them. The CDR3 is CSAARSPAGNTIYF. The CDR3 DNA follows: TGCAGTGCCGCTCGATCCCCCGCCGGAAACACCATATATTTT.

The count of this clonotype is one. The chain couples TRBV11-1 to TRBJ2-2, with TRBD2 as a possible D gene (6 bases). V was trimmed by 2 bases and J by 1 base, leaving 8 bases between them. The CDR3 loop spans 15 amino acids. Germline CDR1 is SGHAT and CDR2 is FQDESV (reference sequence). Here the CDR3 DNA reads TGTGCCAGCAGCTTATTCGGGAGGAACACCGGGGAGCTGTTTTTT. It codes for CASSLFGRNTGELFF.

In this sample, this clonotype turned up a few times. CDR3 loop: CASSLGLAGGEQYF. In nucleotides, the CDR3 is TGCGCCAGCAGCTTGGGACTAGCGGGAGGCGAGCAGTACTTC. The rearrangement links TRBV5-1 to TRBJ2-7, with 13 nucleotides matching TRBD2. The germline V gene has CDR1 SGHRS and CDR2 YFSETQ. The CDR3 has 14 amino acids. With 0 bases clipped from V and 6 bases from J, the junction kept 0 bases outside the gene matches.

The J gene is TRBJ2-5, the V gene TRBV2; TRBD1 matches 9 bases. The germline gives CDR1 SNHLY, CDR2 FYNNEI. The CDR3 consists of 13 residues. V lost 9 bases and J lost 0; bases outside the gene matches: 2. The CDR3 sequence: CARRTGDQETQYF. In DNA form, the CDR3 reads TGTGCCAGACGGACAGGGGACCAAGAGACCCAGTACTTC.

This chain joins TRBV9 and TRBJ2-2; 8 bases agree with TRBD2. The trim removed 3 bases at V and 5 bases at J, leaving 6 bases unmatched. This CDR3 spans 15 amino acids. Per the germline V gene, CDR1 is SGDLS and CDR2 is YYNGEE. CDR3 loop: CASSAGGSRTGELFF. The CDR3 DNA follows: TGTGCCAGCAGCGCGGGGGGGTCGAGGACCGGGGAGCTGTTTTTT.

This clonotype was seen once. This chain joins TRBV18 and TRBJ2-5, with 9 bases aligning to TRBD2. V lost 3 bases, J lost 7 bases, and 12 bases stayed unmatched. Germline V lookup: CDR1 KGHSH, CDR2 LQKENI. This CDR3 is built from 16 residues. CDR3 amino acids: CASSPGQAGGLRTQYF. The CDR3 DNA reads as TGTGCCAGCTCACCCGGGCAAGCGGGGGGCCTCAGGACCCAGTACTTC.

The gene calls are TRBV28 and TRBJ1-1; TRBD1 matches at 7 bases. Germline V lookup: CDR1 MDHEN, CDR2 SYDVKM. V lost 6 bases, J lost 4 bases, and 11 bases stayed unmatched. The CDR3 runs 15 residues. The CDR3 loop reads CASSDQGGGSTEAFF. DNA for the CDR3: TGTGCCAGCAGCGACCAAGGGGGCGGGAGCACTGAAGCTTTCTTT.

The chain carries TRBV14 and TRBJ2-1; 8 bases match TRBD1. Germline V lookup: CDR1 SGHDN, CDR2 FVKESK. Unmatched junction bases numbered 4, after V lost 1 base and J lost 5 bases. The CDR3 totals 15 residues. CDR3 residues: CASSQAGQGNNEQFF. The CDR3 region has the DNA TGTGCCAGCAGCCAAGCAGGACAGGGAAACAATGAGCAGTTCTTC.

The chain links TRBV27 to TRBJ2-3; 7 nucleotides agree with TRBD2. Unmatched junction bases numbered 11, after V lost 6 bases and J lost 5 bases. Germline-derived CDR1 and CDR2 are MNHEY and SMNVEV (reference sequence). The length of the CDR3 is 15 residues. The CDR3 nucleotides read TGTGCCAGCAGCTCCAGATGGGGGAGGGAAGATACGCAGTATTTT. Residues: CASSSRWGREDTQYF.

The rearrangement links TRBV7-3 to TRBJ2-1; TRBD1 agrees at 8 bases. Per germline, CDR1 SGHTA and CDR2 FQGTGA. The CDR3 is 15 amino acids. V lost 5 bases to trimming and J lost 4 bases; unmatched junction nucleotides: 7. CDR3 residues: CASSQSGQGYNEQFF. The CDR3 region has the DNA TGTGCCAGCAGCCAATCTGGACAGGGTTACAATGAGCAGTTCTTC.

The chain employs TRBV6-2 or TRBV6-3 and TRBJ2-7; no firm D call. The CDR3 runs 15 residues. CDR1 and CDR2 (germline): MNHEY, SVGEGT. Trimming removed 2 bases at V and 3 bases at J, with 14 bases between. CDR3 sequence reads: CASSYGGIGHYEQYF. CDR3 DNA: TGTGCCAGCAGTTACGGTGGGATAGGCCACTACGAGCAGTACTTC.

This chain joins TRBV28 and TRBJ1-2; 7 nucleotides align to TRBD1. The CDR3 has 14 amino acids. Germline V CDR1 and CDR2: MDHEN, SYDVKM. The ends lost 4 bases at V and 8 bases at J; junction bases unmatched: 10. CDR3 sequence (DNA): TGTGCCAGCAGTTCTTTAGACAGGGCACGAGGCTACACCTTC. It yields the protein CASSSLDRARGYTF.